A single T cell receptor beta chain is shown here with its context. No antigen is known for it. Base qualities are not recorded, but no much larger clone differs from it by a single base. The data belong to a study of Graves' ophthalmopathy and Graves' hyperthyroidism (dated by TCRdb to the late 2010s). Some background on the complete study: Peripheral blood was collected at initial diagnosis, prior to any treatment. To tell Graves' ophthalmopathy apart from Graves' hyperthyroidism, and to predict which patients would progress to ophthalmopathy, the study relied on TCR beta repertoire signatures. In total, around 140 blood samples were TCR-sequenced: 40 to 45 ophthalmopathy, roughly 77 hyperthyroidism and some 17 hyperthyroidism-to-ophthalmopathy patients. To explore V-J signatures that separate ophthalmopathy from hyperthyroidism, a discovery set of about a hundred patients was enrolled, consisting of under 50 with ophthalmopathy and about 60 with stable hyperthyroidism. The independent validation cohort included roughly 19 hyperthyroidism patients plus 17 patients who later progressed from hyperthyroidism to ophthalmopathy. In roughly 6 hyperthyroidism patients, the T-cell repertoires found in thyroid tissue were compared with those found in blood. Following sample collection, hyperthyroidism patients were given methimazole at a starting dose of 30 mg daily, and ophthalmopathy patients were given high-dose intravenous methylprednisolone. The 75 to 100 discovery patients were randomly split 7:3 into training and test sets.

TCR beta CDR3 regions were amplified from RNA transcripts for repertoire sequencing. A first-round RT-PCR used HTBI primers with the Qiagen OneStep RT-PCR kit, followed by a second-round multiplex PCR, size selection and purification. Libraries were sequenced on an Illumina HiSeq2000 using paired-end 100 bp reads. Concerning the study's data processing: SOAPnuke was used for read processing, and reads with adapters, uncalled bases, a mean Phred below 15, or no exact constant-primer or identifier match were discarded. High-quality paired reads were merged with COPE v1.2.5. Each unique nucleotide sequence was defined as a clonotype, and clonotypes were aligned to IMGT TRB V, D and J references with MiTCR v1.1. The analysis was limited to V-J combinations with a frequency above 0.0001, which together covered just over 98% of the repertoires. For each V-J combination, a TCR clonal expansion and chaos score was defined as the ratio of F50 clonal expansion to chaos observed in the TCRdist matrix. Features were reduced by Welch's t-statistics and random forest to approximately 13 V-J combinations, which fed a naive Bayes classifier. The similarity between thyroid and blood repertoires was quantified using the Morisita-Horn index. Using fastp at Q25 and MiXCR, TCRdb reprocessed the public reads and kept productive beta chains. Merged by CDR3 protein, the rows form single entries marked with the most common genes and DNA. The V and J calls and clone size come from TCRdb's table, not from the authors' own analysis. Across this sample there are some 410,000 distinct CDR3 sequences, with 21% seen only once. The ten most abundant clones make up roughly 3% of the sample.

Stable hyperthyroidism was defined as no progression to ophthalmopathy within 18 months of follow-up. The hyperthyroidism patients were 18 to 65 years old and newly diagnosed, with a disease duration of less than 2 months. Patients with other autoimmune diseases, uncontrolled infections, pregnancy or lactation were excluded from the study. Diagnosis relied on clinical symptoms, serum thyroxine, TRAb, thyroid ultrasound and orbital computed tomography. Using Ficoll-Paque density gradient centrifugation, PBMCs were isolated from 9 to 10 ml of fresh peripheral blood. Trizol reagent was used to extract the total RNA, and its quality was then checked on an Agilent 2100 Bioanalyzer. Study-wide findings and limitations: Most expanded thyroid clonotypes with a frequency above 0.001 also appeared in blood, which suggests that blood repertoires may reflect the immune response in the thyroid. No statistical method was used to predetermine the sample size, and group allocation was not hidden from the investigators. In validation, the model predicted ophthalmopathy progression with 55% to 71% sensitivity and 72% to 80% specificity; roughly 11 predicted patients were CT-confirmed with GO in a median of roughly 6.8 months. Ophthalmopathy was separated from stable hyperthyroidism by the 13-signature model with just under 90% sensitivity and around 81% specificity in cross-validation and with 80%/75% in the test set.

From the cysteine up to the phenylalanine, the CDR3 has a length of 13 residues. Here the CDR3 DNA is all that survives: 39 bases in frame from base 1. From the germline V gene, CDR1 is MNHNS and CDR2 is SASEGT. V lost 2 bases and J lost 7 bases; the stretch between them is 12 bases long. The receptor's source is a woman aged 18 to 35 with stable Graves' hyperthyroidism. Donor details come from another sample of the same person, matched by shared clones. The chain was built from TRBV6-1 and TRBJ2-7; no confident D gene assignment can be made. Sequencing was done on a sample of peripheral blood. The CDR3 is CASSEPTSREQYF. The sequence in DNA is TGTGCCAGCAGTGAACCCACCTCTCGGGAGCAGTACTTC.